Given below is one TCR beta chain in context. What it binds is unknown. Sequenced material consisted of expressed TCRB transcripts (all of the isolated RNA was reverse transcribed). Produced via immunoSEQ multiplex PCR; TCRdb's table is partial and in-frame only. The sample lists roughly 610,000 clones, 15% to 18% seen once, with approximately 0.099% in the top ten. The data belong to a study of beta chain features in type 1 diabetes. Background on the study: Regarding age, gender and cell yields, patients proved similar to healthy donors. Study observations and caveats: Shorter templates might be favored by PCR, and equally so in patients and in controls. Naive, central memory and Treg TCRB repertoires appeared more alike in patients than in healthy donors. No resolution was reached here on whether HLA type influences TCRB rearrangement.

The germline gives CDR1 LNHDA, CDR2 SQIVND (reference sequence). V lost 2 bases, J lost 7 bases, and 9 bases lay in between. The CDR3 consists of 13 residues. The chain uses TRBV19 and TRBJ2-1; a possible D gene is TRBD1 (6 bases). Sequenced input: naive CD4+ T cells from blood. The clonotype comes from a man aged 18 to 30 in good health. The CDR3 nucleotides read TGTGCCAGTAGTATACGAGGGGGAAATGAGCAGTTCTTC. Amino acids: CASSIRGGNEQFF.